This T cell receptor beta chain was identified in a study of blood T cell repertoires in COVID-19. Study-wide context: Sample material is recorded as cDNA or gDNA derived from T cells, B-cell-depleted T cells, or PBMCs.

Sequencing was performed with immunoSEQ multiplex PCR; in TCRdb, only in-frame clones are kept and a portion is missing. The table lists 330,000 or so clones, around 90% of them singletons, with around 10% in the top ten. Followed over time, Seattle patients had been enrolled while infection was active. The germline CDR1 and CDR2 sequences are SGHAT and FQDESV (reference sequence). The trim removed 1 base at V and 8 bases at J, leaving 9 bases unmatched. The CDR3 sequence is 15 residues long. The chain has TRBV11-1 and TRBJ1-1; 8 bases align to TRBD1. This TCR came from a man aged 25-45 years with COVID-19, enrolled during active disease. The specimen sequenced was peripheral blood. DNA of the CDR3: TGTGCCAGCAGCTTAGGATTTGCTTGGGACAGGGAAGCTTTCTTT. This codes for CASSLGFAWDREAFF.